A single TCR beta chain is shown here with its context. Its antigen is not identified. Trimming removed 1 base from V and 2 bases from J, with 11 bases in between. This CDR3 region has 15 residues. Germline V gene lookup returns CDR1 LNHNV and CDR2 YYDKDF (reference sequence). Here immunoSEQ multiplex PCR was the method, and the copy in TCRdb shows in-frame clones only, minus some. The table has roughly 6,000 clones, about 81% seen once. These data belong to a study of immune evolution from preneoplasia to lung adenocarcinoma. Points from the study as a whole: From normal lung to invasive adenocarcinoma, top clone frequencies appeared to decrease.

The sequence derives from a person between 45 and 65 years old with lung adenocarcinoma. The sequencing input was FFPE invasive lung adenocarcinoma tissue. The V and J genes are TRBV15 and TRBJ2-5; weak D call: TRBD1 (6 bases). For the CDR3, the DNA is TGTGCCACCAGCAGAGGGACAGCTGGACAAGAGACCCAGTACTTC. Encoded protein: CATSRGTAGQETQYF. Together with reference TRBV15 and TRBJ2-5, the CDR3 gives the full variable domain: DAMVIQNPRYQVTQFGKPVTLSCSQTLNHNVMYWYQQKSSQAPKLLFHYYDKDFNNEADTPDNFQSRRPNTSFCFLDIRSPGLGDTAMYLCATSRGTAGQETQYFGPGTRLLVL.